These T cell receptor beta chains were read from a single sample in a study of tumor-infiltrating lymphocytes in primary liver carcinoma. TCRdb reanalysed the multiplex PCR reads using MiXCR and keeps one entry per CDR3 protein. The sample carries fewer than 400,000 distinct CDR3 sequences, roughly 60% recorded once. Sequencing was performed on peripheral blood. The receptor source for this set is a woman aged 30 to 39 with primary liver carcinoma and hepatitis B virus infection. Both conserved end residues are part of each CDR3. Each record gives: J gene, V gene, D gene, clone size, CDR3 DNA, CDR3 protein. D genes are given only for firm matches. Only some rows state a clone size, as once, few, many or a class for expanded clones.

TRBJ2-7 TRBV6-1 TRBD2 . TGTGCCAGCCGTAGCGGGAGCTCCTACGAGCAGTACTTC CASRSGSSYEQYF
TRBJ1-1 TRBV5-1 . . TGCGCCAGCAGCTTGGCACAGAACACTGAAGCTTTCTTT CASSLAQNTEAFF
TRBJ2-3 TRBV28 . few TGTGCCAGCAGTTTGGGGGAGACAGATACGCAGTATTTT CASSLGETDTQYF
TRBJ2-2 TRBV6-5 . . TGTGCCAGCAGTTACTTGGGGGGGCGCGGATCCCCGCGAGACGCCGGGGAGCTGTTTTTT CASSYLGGRGSPRDAGELFF
TRBJ1-1 TRBV6-6 . . TGTGCCAGCAGTCATCTTGGGTGGAACACTGAAGCTTTCTTT CASSHLGWNTEAFF
TRBJ1-5 TRBV7-9 . . TGTGCCAGCAGCCCCCAGAATCAGCCCCAGCATTTT CASSPQNQPQHF
TRBJ1-1 TRBV12-3/TRBV12-4 . . TGTGCCTGCAGTTTAGCAAGGGGAGTCACTGAAGCTTTCTTT CACSLARGVTEAFF
TRBJ2-5 TRBV29-1 . many TGCAGCGTTCAAAGGGACCGCTCGAGCGAGACCCAGTACTTC CSVQRDRSSETQYF
TRBJ2-7 TRBV12-3/TRBV12-4 . . TGTGCCAGCACTTTAGGCTACTCCCGGGGGACCTACGAGCAGTACTTC CASTLGYSRGTYEQYF
TRBJ2-5 TRBV11-2 . . TGTGCCAGCAGCTTCCGGACGGGACCCAAAGAGACCCAGTACTTC CASSFRTGPKETQYF
TRBJ2-2 TRBV11-1 TRBD1 . TGTGCCAGCAGCAATCTCCGGGACAGGGGTCTAGCAGCCGGGGAGCTGCTCTTT CASSNLRDRGLAAGELLF
TRBJ2-7 TRBV11-2 TRBD2 . TGTGTCAGCAGCCGCGGGGGGGTTACCTACGAGCAGTACTTC CVSSRGGVTYEQYF
TRBJ2-1 TRBV6-1 . once TGTGCCAGCGGGGCCTACAATGAGCTGTTCTTC CASGAYNELFF
TRBJ1-2 TRBV12-3/TRBV12-4 TRBD1 few TGTGCCAGCAGTTTAAGCAGGGGGAATGGCTACACCTTC CASSLSRGNGYTF
TRBJ2-3 TRBV30 TRBD1 . TGTGCCTGGAGTAGGTCTCGGACAGGGACCACAGATACGCAGTATTTT CAWSRSRTGTTDTQYF
TRBJ1-1 TRBV6-5 . . TGTGTCAGCAGTTACAGGAGTTACGACACTGAAGCTTTCTTT CVSSYRSYDTEAFF
TRBJ1-2 TRBV29-1 . . TGCAACGTTGCGCGGGGGAACTATGGCTACACCTTC CNVARGNYGYTF
TRBJ2-2 TRBV28 TRBD1 . TGTGCCAGCAGTGGGACAGGGGACACCGGGGAGCTGTTTTTT CASSGTGDTGELFF
TRBJ2-5 TRBV11-2 TRBD1 . TGTGCCGGCAGCTTCCGGGTGGGGACAGGGGCAGAGACCCAGTACTTC CAGSFRVGTGAETQYF
TRBJ2-7 TRBV6-5 . . TGTGCCAGCAGTTACTCGACGGAGACAGGCTCCTACGATCAGTACTTC CASSYSTETGSYDQYF
TRBJ2-2 TRBV11-3 . many TGTGCCAGCAACGATGAGGGCAGCACCGGGGAGCTGTTTTTT CASNDEGSTGELFF
TRBJ2-5 TRBV7-9 . . TGTGCCAGCAGCTTAGGGGCAACAGTTGGGCAAGAGACCCAGTACTTC CASSLGATVGQETQYF
TRBJ1-3 TRBV6-2/TRBV6-3 . many TGTGCCAGCAGTTACGTGGGACCCCGAACTGGAAACACCATATATTTT CASSYVGPRTGNTIYF
TRBJ2-5 TRBV2 . . TGTGCCAGCAGCCCCTCCGTGACCCGCGGGGAGACCCAGTACTTC CASSPSVTRGETQYF
TRBJ2-3 TRBV18 . . TGTGCCAGCTCAGGCAGGGGAGATACGCAGTATTTT CASSGRGDTQYF
TRBJ1-4 TRBV12-3/TRBV12-4 . many TGTGCCAGCAGTTTCACCGGGACGTTGAATGAAAAACTGTTTTTT CASSFTGTLNEKLFF
TRBJ2-7 TRBV6-6 TRBD1 few TGTGCCAGCAGTTACTTTGGTTCTACAGGGGGCTCCTACGAGCAGTACTTC CASSYFGSTGGSYEQYF
TRBJ2-1 TRBV11-2 . many TGTGCCAGCAGCTTCCCAGTATACAATGAGCAGTTCTTC CASSFPVYNEQFF
TRBJ2-1 TRBV10-1 . . TGCGCCAGCAGTGAGAGGTGTAGGGTCAATGAGCAGTTCTTC CASSERCRVNEQFF
TRBJ2-5 TRBV11-2 . . TGTGCCAGCGGCTTAGGGGTAGAGGCCCAGTACTTC CASGLGVEAQYF
TRBJ2-5 TRBV7-9 TRBD1 . TGTGCCAGCAGCACACGGGACAGAGAGACCCAGCACTTC CASSTRDRETQHF
TRBJ1-1 TRBV21-1 . . TGTGCCAGCAACAGGGGCGGGGGGCGCGGCGACACTGAAGCTTTCTTT CASNRGGGRGDTEAFF
TRBJ2-7 TRBV11-2 TRBD2 . TGTGCCAGCAGCTTAGAGGGGCTAACGGGAGGCGAGCAGTACTTC CASSLEGLTGGEQYF
TRBJ1-1 TRBV2 . . TGTGCCAGCAGACCCGTAAGGAGGGACACTGAAGCTTTCTTT CASRPVRRDTEAFF
TRBJ1-1 TRBV7-9 . . TGTGCCAGCAGCCCGCAGGGCTACACTGAAGCTTTCTTT CASSPQGYTEAFF
TRBJ1-1 TRBV12-3/TRBV12-4 . few TGTGCCAGCAGTCTCAGGTTTGAAGGCGAAGCTTTCTTT CASSLRFEGEAFF
TRBJ2-6 TRBV11-2 . . TGTGCCGGCAGCTCCCTGGGCAACAGGAGTGGGATGAGGGCCAACGTCCTGACTTTC CAGSSLGNRSGMRANVLTF
TRBJ2-7 TRBV7-9 . . TGTGCCAGCAGTTCCCGAGGACAGTCACAACGCTCCTACGAGCAGTACTTC CASSSRGQSQRSYEQYF
TRBJ2-2 TRBV11-3 . many TGTGCCAGCAGCTTAGAAACCGGGGAGCTGTTTTTT CASSLETGELFF
TRBJ1-2 TRBV6-1 . . TGTACCAGCAGTGCTACTAACTATGGCTACACCTTC CTSSATNYGYTF
TRBJ2-5 TRBV11-2 TRBD1 . TGTGCCAGCAGCCCTCGTTCCGGAACAGGGGGCGCGAAGATCCAGTACTTC CASSPRSGTGGAKIQYF
TRBJ2-5 TRBV18 . . TGTGCCAGCTCACCAATCGCGTCGGAGACCCAGTACTTC CASSPIASETQYF